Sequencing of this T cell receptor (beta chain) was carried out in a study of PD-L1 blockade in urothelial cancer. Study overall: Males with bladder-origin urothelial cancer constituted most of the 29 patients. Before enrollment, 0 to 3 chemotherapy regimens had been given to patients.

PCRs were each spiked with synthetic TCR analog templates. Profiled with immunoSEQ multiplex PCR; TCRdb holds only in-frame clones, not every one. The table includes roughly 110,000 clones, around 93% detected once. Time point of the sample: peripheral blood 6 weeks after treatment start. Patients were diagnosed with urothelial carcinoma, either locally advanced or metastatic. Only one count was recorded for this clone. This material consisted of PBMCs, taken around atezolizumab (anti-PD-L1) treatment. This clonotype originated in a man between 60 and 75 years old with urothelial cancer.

CDR3 protein: CASNTGQAGISQFF. The CDR3 DNA follows: TGTGCCAGCAACACAGGGCAGGCAGGCATCTCGCAGTTCTTC. The chain links TRBV7-2 to TRBJ2-1; possibly TRBD1 for D (6 bases). This CDR3 has 14 residues. Trimming pared 7 bases from V and 12 bases from J, leaving 22 bases between. The germline gives CDR1 SGHTA, CDR2 FQGNSA.